The 20 T cell receptor beta chains below were found in one sample sequenced in a study of shared clonotypes between healthy human individuals. The naive CD8 fraction comprised CD45RO-negative cells positively selected for CCR7 and excluded terminally differentiated effector memory CD45RA+ cells. Profiling relied on immunoSEQ multiplex PCR, and the TCRdb table lists in-frame clones only, not all of them. The sample consists of about 2.1 million clones, around 95% of them appearing once. Sequencing was carried out using naive CD8+ T cells from PBMCs. These receptor sequences come from a young man in good health. Some clones in this sample may be carry-over from other donors' samples.

CDR3 amino acids: CAISEPFRDYSYNEQFF. CDR3 DNA: TGTGCCATCAGTGAGCCCTTCCGGGACTACTCCTACAATGAGCAGTTCTTC. The J gene is TRBJ2-1, the V gene TRBV10-3; 7 nucleotides match TRBD2. Germline trimming cut 2 bases from V and 0 bases from J; bases unmatched to any gene: 7. This CDR3 has 17 amino acids. Germline CDR1 is ENHRY and CDR2 is SYGVKD.

The chain has TRBV27 and TRBJ2-5; D perhaps matches TRBD1 (5 bases). V was cut by 2 bases and J by 2 bases, with 18 bases left in between. The germline CDR1 and CDR2 sequences are MNHEY and SMNVEV (reference sequence). The CDR3 has 17 amino acids. Here the CDR3 reads CASSLVRVRGVQETQYF. The CDR3 DNA sequence: TGTGCCAGCAGTTTAGTCAGGGTTAGGGGCGTACAAGAGACCCAGTACTTC.

The genes are TRBV18 and TRBJ2-5, with D possibly being TRBD1 (7 bases). The germline CDR1 and CDR2 sequences are KGHSH and LQKENI. The CDR3 consists of 19 residues. Trimming shortened V by 0 bases and J by 4 bases, and 24 bases separated the two germline ends. CDR3 nucleotides: TGTGCCAGCTCACCACCCTCCCTAGTTTCCTCAGGGGGGCGAGAGACCCAGTACTTC. It codes for CASSPPSLVSSGGRETQYF.

J is TRBJ1-5 and V is TRBV25-1; D unresolved. The V gene's germline CDR1 is MGHDK and CDR2 SYGVNS. Deletions cut 1 base from V and 4 bases from J, with 20 bases between. The CDR3 has 18 amino acids. CDR3 region: CASSECSLGSFRNQPQHF. CDR3 coding DNA: TGTGCCAGCAGTGAATGTAGCTTAGGGTCGTTTCGAAATCAGCCCCAGCATTTT.

The sample holds one count of this clone. The chain uses TRBV5-8 and TRBJ2-3, with TRBD1 matching 8 bases. Germline CDR1 and CDR2: SGHTS and YDEGEE. The J segment lost 7 bases and the V segment lost 5 bases, leaving 6 bases of the junction unmatched. The CDR3 spans 13 residues. The CDR3 coding sequence is TGTGCCAGCAGACCGACCAGGGGGCATACGCAGTATTTT. Its translation: CASRPTRGHTQYF.

The rearrangement links TRBV9 to TRBJ2-7; 14 nucleotides line up with TRBD2. V was pared by 2 bases and J by 5 bases, with 12 bases of the junction left unmatched. In germline, CDR1 is SGDLS, CDR2 YYNGEE. CDR3 length: 18 amino acids. CDR3 residues: CASSVNTETSGRAHEQYF. The CDR3 bases are TGTGCCAGCAGCGTCAACACAGAGACTAGCGGGAGGGCCCACGAGCAGTACTTC.

This chain connects TRBV9 to TRBJ2-3; perhaps D is TRBD1 or TRBD2 (6 bases each). V lost 3 bases and J 4 bases, leaving 12 bases between the germline ends. The CDR3 runs 14 residues. The germline V gene encodes CDR1 SGDLS and CDR2 YYNGEE. The CDR3: CASSAGGGPDTQYF. The CDR3 nucleotides read TGTGCCAGCAGCGCCGGAGGGGGGCCAGATACGCAGTATTTT.

Points on this clone: This same CDR3 is encoded by further DNA sequences in the sample. The chain has TRBV5-1 and TRBJ2-7, with 11 positions matching TRBD2. This CDR3 comprises 16 residues. J lost 2 bases, V lost 0 bases, and 4 bases had no gene match. Germline V CDR1 and CDR2: SGHRS, YFSETQ. CDR3 DNA: TGCGCCAGCAGCTTGGCCCGACTAGCGGGGACCTACGAGCAGTACTTC. This translates into CASSLARLAGTYEQYF.

This clone was recorded once. This chain joins TRBV27 and TRBJ1-1, with 8 bases aligning to TRBD1. Unmatched junction bases numbered 1, after V lost 0 bases and J lost 4 bases. The CDR3 is made up of 14 amino acids. CDR1 is MNHEY and CDR2 is SMNVEV in the germline V gene (reference sequence). The CDR3 nucleotides are TGTGCCAGCAGTTTATCGACAGGGGCCACTGAAGCTTTCTTT. It is translated as CASSLSTGATEAFF.

The chain combines TRBV5-1 with TRBJ2-3; 10 positions agree with TRBD2. J gave up 6 bases and V 1 base, and 8 bases lay outside the gene matches. CDR3 length: 16 amino acids. Germline V gene sequence: CDR1 SGHRS, CDR2 YFSETQ. CDR3 in amino acids: CASSLPLAGEYDTQYF. In DNA, the CDR3 is TGCGCCAGCAGCTTGCCGCTAGCGGGAGAATATGATACGCAGTATTTT.

The chain is built from TRBV4-2 and TRBJ2-1, with D unclear. V was shortened by 0 bases and J by 0 bases, with 15 bases between the two germline ends. The CDR3 has 18 residues. Per germline, CDR1 LGHNA and CDR2 YNFKEQ. CDR3 coding DNA: TGTGCCAGCAGCCAAGATCTCTCCCTGAGGAGCTCCTACAATGAGCAGTTCTTC. Encoded protein: CASSQDLSLRSSYNEQFF.

The chain carries TRBV21-1 and TRBJ2-7; the table names TRBD1, a call not compared with the DNA. TRBV21-1 is a known pseudogene. The CDR3 is 12 amino acids. The CDR3 is CASSSGPYEQYF. Written as DNA, the CDR3 is TGTGCCAGCAGTTCAGGCCCCTACGAGCAGTACTTC.

In this sample, this clone turned up once. This chain joins TRBV4-1 and TRBJ2-7; no clear D gene. V was pared by 1 base and J by 4 bases, with 11 bases between. This CDR3 is 14 amino acids long. Germline-derived CDR1 and CDR2 are MGHRA and YSYEKL. This chain's CDR3 is CASSQVYKGYEQYF. CDR3 DNA: TGCGCCAGCAGCCAAGTTTATAAGGGATACGAGCAGTACTTC.

In DNA, the CDR3 is TGCGCCAGCTCACCTCGGGCGGGAGGGCCCTCACAAATCTACAATGAGCAGTTCTTC. It is translated as CASSPRAGGPSQIYNEQFF. This chain joins TRBV10-1 and TRBJ2-1; 9 bases line up with TRBD2. The CDR3 consists of 19 residues. Germline CDR1 WNHNN, CDR2 SYGVQD (reference sequence). J lost 3 bases, V lost 8 bases, and 20 bases had no gene match.

V usage is TRBV19 and J usage is TRBJ1-1, with D possibly matching TRBD1 (6 bases). The V end was cut by 4 bases, the J end by 3 bases, with 21 bases between. The CDR3 length is 17 residues. Germline-derived CDR1 and CDR2 are LNHDA and SQIVND (reference sequence). The CDR3 sequence: CASSTRLQGPFDTEAFF. CDR3 sequence (DNA): TGTGCCAGTAGTACTCGACTACAGGGCCCTTTTGACACTGAAGCTTTCTTT.

V usage is TRBV7-6 and J usage is TRBJ2-1; the D is unclear. V was clipped by 5 bases and J by 12 bases, with 14 bases between them. The germline V gene encodes CDR1 SGHVS and CDR2 FNYEAQ. The CDR3 runs to 12 residues. The CDR3 region is CASSLLKGRQFF. Written as DNA, the CDR3 is TGTGCCAGCAGCCTACTGAAGGGTAGGCAGTTCTTC.

The chain has TRBV7-2 and TRBJ1-4; D not resolved. V lost 1 base, J lost 8 bases, and 8 bases lay in between. The CDR3 is 13 amino acids. The germline CDR1 and CDR2 sequences are SGHTA and FQGNSA. The CDR3 bases are TGTGCCAGCAGCTTAGTCACGTACGAAAAACTGTTTTTT. Translation: CASSLVTYEKLFF.

The chain carries TRBV9 and TRBJ2-1; 8 nucleotides match TRBD1. The CDR3 extends over 13 amino acids. V trimming: 5 bases; J trimming: 5 bases; junction bases outside the gene matches: 3. CDR1 is SGDLS, CDR2 YYNGEE, per germline. The CDR3 nucleotides read TGTGCCAGCAGAGGGGACAGGAACAATGAGCAGTTCTTC. This encodes CASRGDRNNEQFF.

Regarding this clone: This same CDR3 is encoded by further DNA sequences in the sample. This chain uses TRBV27 with TRBJ2-7; D is possibly TRBD1 or TRBD2 (5 bases each). Trimming left V 3 bases short and J 2 bases short, with 8 bases between. From germline, CDR1 is MNHEY and CDR2 SMNVEV (reference sequence). CDR3 length equals 13 residues. The CDR3 here is CASSLTAAYEQYF. The CDR3 region has the DNA TGTGCCAGCAGTTTGACAGCGGCCTACGAGCAGTACTTC.

This sequence joins TRBV7-3 and TRBJ1-1; D gene ambiguous. This CDR3 has 13 residues. V was cut by 3 bases and J by 7 bases, with 12 bases left in between. CDR1 is SGHTA, CDR2 FQGTGA, per germline. DNA for the CDR3: TGTGCCAGCAGCTTTGGTCTGGGGAATGAAGCTTTCTTT. Protein: CASSFGLGNEAFF.